The clone carrying this T cell receptor (beta chain) was seen a handful of times. As yet, its antigen is unknown. Healthy Caucasian individuals from Russia aged about 6 to 95 were enrolled as donors. Then a second PCR, running roughly 7 to 11 cycles, was carried out with a sample-barcoded 5' primer and a J-beta primer mix. MiXCR, applied by TCRdb to the 5' RACE reads, yields one record per CDR3 protein. In the table there are 600,000 to 1,000,000 distinct CDR3 sequences, around 25% of which are singletons. Germline V gene sequence: CDR1 KGHSH, CDR2 LQKENI. The V end was cut by 3 bases, the J end by 5 bases, with 13 bases between. This CDR3 has 14 residues. The sample comes from a study of blood T cells in healthy people across ages. Study-wide findings and caveats: Compared with aged donors, long-lived donors showed fewer expanded clones, suggesting selection.

In addition, the sample was reused for a study of T cells of mothers and their children.

The receptor was derived from a boy aged 5-17 years in good health. The V call is TRBV18, the J call TRBJ2-5; D assignment may be TRBD1 or TRBD2 (5 bases each). The sample was blood. The CDR3 sequence is CASSPYGADETQYF. In DNA, the CDR3 is TGTGCCAGCTCACCCTACGGGGCCGATGAGACCCAGTACTTC.